This is a list of T cell receptor beta chains from one sample in a study of graft-versus-host responses after intestinal transplantation. Antigens of these TCRs are unknown. Some clones are missing from TCRdb's copy, which holds only in-frame ones; the method was immunoSEQ multiplex PCR. The data show about 59,000 clones, approximately 94% seen once. This material consisted of unstimulated CD4+ T cells sorted from spleen or lymph node cells, taken before transplant. The receptors were sampled from a human donor who was the organ donor for an intestinal transplant. Both conserved end residues are part of each CDR3. A D gene is named only where the DNA matches it firmly. Clone size, where shown, is once, few, many, or a class for clones that have expanded.

CDR3,DNA,D,J,V,size
CASSLPQSYNEQFF,TGCGCCAGCAGCTTACCCCAGAGCTACAATGAGCAGTTCTTC,.,TRBJ2-1,TRBV5-1,.
CASSSEEGYGYTF,TGTGCCAGCAGTTCGGAGGAGGGCTATGGCTACACCTTC,.,TRBJ1-2,TRBV7-6,.
CASGDQGADQPQHF,TGTGCCAGCGGGGATCAGGGGGCGGATCAGCCCCAGCATTTT,TRBD1,TRBJ1-5,TRBV7-9,once
CASSSRDSGGKLFF,TGTGCCAGCAGCTCCCGGGACAGTGGGGGTAAACTGTTTTTT,TRBD1,TRBJ1-4,TRBV5-6,.
CASSTTADYGYTF,TGTGCCAGCAGCACGACAGCAGACTATGGCTACACCTTC,.,TRBJ1-2,TRBV2,.
CASSVAMGAPYQETQYF,TGTGCCAGCAGCGTAGCTATGGGGGCCCCGTACCAAGAGACCCAGTACTTC,.,TRBJ2-5,TRBV9,.
CAWRPLAGGPTDTQYF,TGTGCCTGGAGGCCCCTAGCGGGGGGGCCTACAGATACGCAGTATTTT,TRBD2,TRBJ2-3,TRBV30,.
CASSYLTGNEKLFF,TGTGCCAGCAGTTACCTTACAGGGAATGAAAAACTGTTTTTT,.,TRBJ1-4,TRBV6-6,.
CASSYLTTGSYEQYF,TGTGCCAGCAGTTACCTCACCACAGGGTCCTACGAGCAGTACTTC,.,TRBJ2-7,TRBV6-5,.
CASSSTYYGYTF,TGTGCCAGCAGCTCCACCTACTATGGCTACACCTTC,.,TRBJ1-2,TRBV7-9,few
CASSRQVLYEQYF,TGTGCCAGCAGTCGACAGGTTTTGTACGAGCAGTACTTC,.,TRBJ2-7,TRBV6-5,once
CASSFDHYGYTF,TGCGCCAGCAGCTTTGATCACTATGGCTACACCTTC,.,TRBJ1-2,TRBV5-1,.
CSAPREETQYF,TGCAGTGCTCCGCGGGAAGAGACCCAGTACTTC,.,TRBJ2-5,TRBV20-1,.
CASSLERGLLTIGETQYF,TGCGCCAGCAGCTTGGAGAGGGGGCTCCTGACGATCGGAGAGACCCAGTACTTC,TRBD1,TRBJ2-5,TRBV5-1,.